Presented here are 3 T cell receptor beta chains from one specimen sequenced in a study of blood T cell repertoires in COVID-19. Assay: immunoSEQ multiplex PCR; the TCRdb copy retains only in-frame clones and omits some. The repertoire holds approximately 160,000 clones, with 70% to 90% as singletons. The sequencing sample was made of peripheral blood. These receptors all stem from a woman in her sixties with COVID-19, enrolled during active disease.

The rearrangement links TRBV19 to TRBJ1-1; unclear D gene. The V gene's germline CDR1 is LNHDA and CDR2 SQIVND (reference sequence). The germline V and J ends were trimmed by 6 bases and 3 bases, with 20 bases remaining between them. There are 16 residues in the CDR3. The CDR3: CASRGQPQVRDTEAFF. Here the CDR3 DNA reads TGTGCCAGTAGGGGCCAGCCCCAGGTGAGGGACACTGAAGCTTTCTTT.

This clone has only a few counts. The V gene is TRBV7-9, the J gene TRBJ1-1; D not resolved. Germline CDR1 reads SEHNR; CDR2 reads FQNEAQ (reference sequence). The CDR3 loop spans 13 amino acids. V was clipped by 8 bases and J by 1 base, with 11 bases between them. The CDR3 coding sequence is TGTGCCAGCGGAAGGACTGGGAACACTGAAGCTTTCTTT. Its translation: CASGRTGNTEAFF.

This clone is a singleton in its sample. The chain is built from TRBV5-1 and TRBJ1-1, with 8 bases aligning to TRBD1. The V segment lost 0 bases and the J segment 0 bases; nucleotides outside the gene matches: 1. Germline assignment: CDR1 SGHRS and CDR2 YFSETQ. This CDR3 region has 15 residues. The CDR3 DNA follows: TGCGCCAGCAGCTTGGGGGACAGGTTGAACACTGAAGCTTTCTTT. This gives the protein CASSLGDRLNTEAFF.